This entry lists 10 T cell receptor beta chains sequenced from one sample in a study of shared clonotypes between healthy human individuals. Clones were sequenced by immunoSEQ multiplex PCR, and TCRdb holds only the in-frame ones, with some missing. The sample has some 2.4 million clones, approximately 93% seen once. Sequencing was carried out using naive CD4+ T cells from PBMCs. The subset: CD45RA+ positively selected. All receptors come from a man aged 18-30 years in good health. Some clones in this sample may be carry-over from other donors' samples.

The chain links TRBV19 to TRBJ2-7, with D unresolved. Germline V gene lookup returns CDR1 LNHDA and CDR2 SQIVND (reference sequence). The CDR3 sequence is 13 residues long. V shed 1 base and J shed 4 bases, with 8 bases lying between them. The CDR3 sequence is CASSIVPEYEQYF. The CDR3, as DNA: TGTGCCAGTAGTATAGTGCCAGAGTACGAGCAGTACTTC.

The genes are TRBV5-1 and TRBJ2-2, with D unresolved. The CDR3 contains 16 residues. V shed 1 base and J shed 2 bases, with 12 bases lying between them. Germline V gene data show CDR1 as SGHRS and CDR2 as YFSETQ. The CDR3 bases are TGCGCCAGCAGCTTGTACACACTAACTAACACCGGGGAGCTGTTTTTT. It translates to CASSLYTLTNTGELFF.

V usage is TRBV14 and J usage is TRBJ1-2; D not certain. This CDR3 has 15 residues. The V gene lost 0 bases and the J gene lost 1 base, with 9 bases spanning the gap. Germline values: CDR1 SGHDN, CDR2 FVKESK. Here the CDR3 reads CASSQDVRDNYGYTF. The CDR3 nucleotides read TGTGCCAGCAGCCAAGATGTGAGAGATAACTATGGCTACACCTTC.

This chain connects TRBV11-2 to TRBJ2-3, with 7 bases matching TRBD1. The V gene's germline CDR1 is SGHAT and CDR2 FQNNGV. The CDR3 has 14 residues. V lost 2 bases to trimming and J lost 5 bases; unmatched junction nucleotides: 4. CDR3 in DNA: TGTGCCAGCAGCTTATCGACAGGGAAAGATACGCAGTATTTT. It translates to CASSLSTGKDTQYF. The entire variable domain, with the rest obtained from reference TRBV11-2 and TRBJ2-3, is as follows: EAGVAQSPRYKIIEKRQSVAFWCNPISGHATLYWYQQILGQGPKLLIQFQNNGVVDDSQLPKDRFSAERLKGVDSTLKIQPAKLEDSAVYLCASSLSTGKDTQYFGPGTRLTVL.

Regarding this clone: Other DNA sequences of this sample code for an identical CDR3. The genes are TRBV9 and TRBJ2-1; TRBD2 aligns across 7 bases. Germline V gene sequence: CDR1 SGDLS, CDR2 YYNGEE. The CDR3 loop spans 15 amino acids. J gave up 4 bases and V 0 bases, and 4 bases lay outside the gene matches. CDR3 residues: CASSVASGLYNEQFF. The CDR3 nucleotides are TGTGCCAGCAGCGTAGCTTCGGGACTATACAATGAGCAGTTCTTC.

The rearrangement uses TRBV7-2 and TRBJ2-7, with TRBD2 matching 13 bases. The CDR3 loop spans 16 amino acids. Germline V CDR1 and CDR2: SGHTA, FQGNSA. J lost 0 bases, V lost 5 bases, and 4 bases had no gene match. The CDR3 DNA follows: TGTGCCAGCAGCCCGGGGACTAGCGGGGTCTCCTACGAGCAGTACTTC. Amino acids: CASSPGTSGVSYEQYF.

The chain has TRBV6-5 and TRBJ2-5, with a tentative D call TRBD1 (6 bases). Germline values: CDR1 MNHEY, CDR2 SVGAGI. V was cut by 2 bases and J by 9 bases, with 19 bases left in between. This CDR3 region has 15 residues. The CDR3 DNA reads as TGTGCCAGCAGTTACGAGCCCCGGGGCCCAGGGGCCCAGTACTTC. Protein: CASSYEPRGPGAQYF.

V usage is TRBV27 and J usage is TRBJ1-6; 7 positions agree with TRBD1. In germline, CDR1 is MNHEY, CDR2 SMNVEV (reference sequence). The CDR3 has 17 residues. The V gene end was trimmed by 1 base and the J gene end by 6 bases; junction bases not matched to a gene: 9. The CDR3 sequence is CASSLYMGQTINSPLHF. Here the CDR3 DNA reads TGTGCCAGCAGTTTATACATGGGACAGACGATTAATTCACCCCTCCACTTT.

This chain connects TRBV5-1 to TRBJ2-5, with D possibly matching TRBD2 (5 bases). The end of the DNA aligns better with TRBJ2-7, so the J call may be wrong. The CDR3 sequence is 14 residues long. CDR1 SGHRS and CDR2 YFSETQ come from the germline V gene. The CDR3 spells CASSLVGKAYEQYF. Here the CDR3 DNA reads TGCGCCAGCAGCTTGGTCGGGAAGGCCTACGAGCAGTACTTC.

This sequence joins TRBV4-1 and TRBJ1-5; a possible D gene is TRBD1 (5 bases). This CDR3 has 19 amino acids. The V gene's germline CDR1 is MGHRA and CDR2 YSYEKL. The germline V and J ends were trimmed by 0 bases and 7 bases, with 25 bases remaining between them. The CDR3 bases are TGCGCCAGCAGCCAAGATCGGGGGAGTGGCCGGGCCCCCATACAGCCCCAGCATTTT. Translation: CASSQDRGSGRAPIQPQHF.